There are a few counts of the clone carrying this TCR beta chain. Antigen specificity is unknown. One end of the junction is discordant with germline, which a read error may explain. The data were taken from a study of blood T cells in healthy people across ages. Together with a sample-barcoded 5' primer, a J-beta primer mix was included in a second PCR lasting about 7 to 11 cycles. Via MiXCR, TCRdb re-called the 5' RACE reads, giving one row per CDR3 protein. The sample carries about 590,000 distinct CDR3 sequences, 25% to 30% recorded once. Findings and limits, study-wide: The unknown donor CMV status may have confounded expanded clonotype changes. Naive T cell percentage strongly correlated with TCR beta diversity. While age rose, TCR beta diversity per million T cells dropped in a roughly linear way.

The amount of total RNA extracted per sample was at least 5.5 micrograms. CDR1 and CDR2 (germline): MNHEY, SVGEGT. The CDR3 totals 16 residues. The receptor's source is a woman of 80 years or more in good health. Sequenced input: blood. The rearrangement links TRBV6-2 or TRBV6-3 to TRBJ2-4; no firm D call. Judging by the DNA end, TRBJ2-5 fits better; the J call may be wrong. Here the CDR3 reads CAGSYGRSIGQETQYF. The CDR3 DNA sequence: TGTGCCGGCAGTTACGGGCGCTCTATCGGACAAGAGACCCAGTACTTC.